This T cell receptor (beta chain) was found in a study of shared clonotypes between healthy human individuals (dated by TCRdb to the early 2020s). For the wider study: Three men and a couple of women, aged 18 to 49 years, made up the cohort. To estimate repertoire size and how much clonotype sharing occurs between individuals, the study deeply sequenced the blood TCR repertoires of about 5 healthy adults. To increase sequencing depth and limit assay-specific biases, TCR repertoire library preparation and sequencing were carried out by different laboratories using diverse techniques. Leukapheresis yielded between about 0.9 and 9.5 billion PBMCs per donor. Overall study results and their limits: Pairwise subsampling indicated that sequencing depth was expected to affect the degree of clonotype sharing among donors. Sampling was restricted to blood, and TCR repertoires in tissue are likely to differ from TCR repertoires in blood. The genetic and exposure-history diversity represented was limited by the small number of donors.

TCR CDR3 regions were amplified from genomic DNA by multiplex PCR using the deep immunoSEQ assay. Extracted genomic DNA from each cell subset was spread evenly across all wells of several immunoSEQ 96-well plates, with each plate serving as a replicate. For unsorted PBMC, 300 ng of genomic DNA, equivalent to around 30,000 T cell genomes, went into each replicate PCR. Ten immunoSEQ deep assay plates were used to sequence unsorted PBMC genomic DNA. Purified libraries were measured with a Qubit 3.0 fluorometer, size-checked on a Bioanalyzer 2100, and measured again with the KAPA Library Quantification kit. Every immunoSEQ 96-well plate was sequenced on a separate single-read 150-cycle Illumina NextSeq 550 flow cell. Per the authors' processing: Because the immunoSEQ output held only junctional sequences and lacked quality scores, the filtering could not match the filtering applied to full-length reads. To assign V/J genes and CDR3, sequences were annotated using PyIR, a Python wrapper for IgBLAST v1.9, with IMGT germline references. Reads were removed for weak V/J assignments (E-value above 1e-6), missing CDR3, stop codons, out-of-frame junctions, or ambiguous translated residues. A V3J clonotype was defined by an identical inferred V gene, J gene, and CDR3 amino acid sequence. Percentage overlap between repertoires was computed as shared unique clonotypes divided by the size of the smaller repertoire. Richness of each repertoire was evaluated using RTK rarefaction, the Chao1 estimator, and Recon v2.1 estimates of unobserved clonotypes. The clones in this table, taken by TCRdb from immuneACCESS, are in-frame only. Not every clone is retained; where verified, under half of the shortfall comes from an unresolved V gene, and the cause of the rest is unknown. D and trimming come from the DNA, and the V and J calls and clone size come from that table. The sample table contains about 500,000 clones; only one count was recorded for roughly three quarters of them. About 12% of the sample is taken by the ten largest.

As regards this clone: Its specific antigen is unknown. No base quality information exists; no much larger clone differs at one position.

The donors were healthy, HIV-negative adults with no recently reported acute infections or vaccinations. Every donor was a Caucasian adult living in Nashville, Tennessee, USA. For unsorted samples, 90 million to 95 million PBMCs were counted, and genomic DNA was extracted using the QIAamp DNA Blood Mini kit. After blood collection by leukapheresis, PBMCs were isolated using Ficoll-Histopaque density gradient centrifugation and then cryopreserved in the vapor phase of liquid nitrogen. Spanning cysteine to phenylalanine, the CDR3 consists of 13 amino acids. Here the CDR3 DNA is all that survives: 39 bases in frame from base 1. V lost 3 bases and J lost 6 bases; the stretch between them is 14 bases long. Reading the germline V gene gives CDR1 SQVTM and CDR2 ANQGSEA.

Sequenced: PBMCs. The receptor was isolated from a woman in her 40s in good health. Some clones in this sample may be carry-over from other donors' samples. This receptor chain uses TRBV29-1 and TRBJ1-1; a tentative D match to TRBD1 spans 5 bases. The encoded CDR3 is CSVEETEGAEAFF. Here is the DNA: TGCAGCGTTGAGGAGACCGAAGGGGCTGAAGCTTTCTTT. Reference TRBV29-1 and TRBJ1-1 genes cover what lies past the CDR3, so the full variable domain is SAVISQKPSRDICQRGTSLTIQCQVDSQVTMMFWYRQQPGQSLTLIATANQGSEATYESGFVIDKFPISRPNLTFSTLTVSNMSPEDSSIYLCSVEETEGAEAFFGQGTRLTVV.